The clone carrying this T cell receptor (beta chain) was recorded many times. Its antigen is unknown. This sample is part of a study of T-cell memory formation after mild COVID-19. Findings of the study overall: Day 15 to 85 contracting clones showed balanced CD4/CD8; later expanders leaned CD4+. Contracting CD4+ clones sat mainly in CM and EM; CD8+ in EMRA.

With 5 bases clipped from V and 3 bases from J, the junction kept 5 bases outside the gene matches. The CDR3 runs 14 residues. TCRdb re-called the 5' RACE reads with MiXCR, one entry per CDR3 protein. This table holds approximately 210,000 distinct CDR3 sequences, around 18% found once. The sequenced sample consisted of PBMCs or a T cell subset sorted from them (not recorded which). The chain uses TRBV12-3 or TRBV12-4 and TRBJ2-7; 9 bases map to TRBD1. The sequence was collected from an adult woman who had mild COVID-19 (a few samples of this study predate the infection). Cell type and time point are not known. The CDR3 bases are TGTGCCAGCAGTGAAGGGACAGGGTTCTACGAGCAGTACTTC. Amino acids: CASSEGTGFYEQYF.